The 12 T cell receptor beta chains reported below all come from one sample, sequenced in a study of blood T cell repertoires in COVID-19. Assay: immunoSEQ multiplex PCR; the TCRdb copy retains only in-frame clones and omits some. The sample yields about 340,000 clones, around four fifths seen once. The sample comprised peripheral blood. Source of these receptors: a man aged 30 to 45 with active or convalescent COVID-19.

This clone was found a few times. The chain is built from TRBV6-6 and TRBJ2-7; tentative D call: TRBD2 (7 bases). The CDR3 totals 16 residues. Per germline, CDR1 MNHNY and CDR2 SVGAGI (reference sequence). The V end was cut by 0 bases, the J end by 0 bases, with 12 bases between. The CDR3 loop reads CASSYSKGGFSYEQYF. The CDR3 bases are TGTGCCAGCAGTTACTCGAAGGGGGGGTTCTCCTACGAGCAGTACTTC.

The V and J genes are TRBV12-3 or TRBV12-4 and TRBJ1-1; tentatively, D is TRBD1 (5 bases). With 5 bases removed from V and 11 bases from J, the gap between germline ends came to 9 bases. The CDR3 totals 10 residues. CDR3 sequence (DNA): TGTGCCAGCAGTGGATCAGGGGCTTTCTTT. Translation gives CASSGSGAFF.

This chain uses TRBV27 with TRBJ1-3, with D unresolved. V was shortened by 7 bases and J by 8 bases, with 15 bases between the two germline ends. Germline V gives CDR1 MNHEY, CDR2 SMNVEV (reference sequence). The CDR3 is made up of 13 amino acids. CDR3 bases: TGTGCCAGCATGGCTGCAGGCAGTCACACCATATATTTT. As protein: CASMAAGSHTIYF.

The chain couples TRBV30 to TRBJ2-6, with D maybe TRBD1 (6 bases). Germline-derived CDR1 and CDR2 are GTSNPN and SVGIG (reference sequence). V gave up 7 bases and J gave up 2 bases, with 15 bases separating them. The CDR3 is 15 amino acids. The CDR3 sequence: CALKFRGTGANVLTF. CDR3 coding DNA: TGTGCCTTGAAATTCAGGGGTACTGGGGCCAACGTCCTGACTTTC.

This clone came up a few times. The chain has TRBV27 and TRBJ1-1; no clear D. The CDR3 covers 13 residues. In germline, CDR1 is MNHEY, CDR2 SMNVEV (reference sequence). Trimming cost V 2 bases and J 5 bases, with 9 bases left between them. The CDR3 reads CASSLAGWTEAFF. For the CDR3, the DNA is TGTGCCAGCAGTTTAGCCGGGTGGACTGAAGCTTTCTTT.

This clone came up once. This chain joins TRBV11-2 and TRBJ1-4; perhaps TRBD1 as D (5 bases). The germline CDR1 and CDR2 sequences are SGHAT and FQNNGV. Trimming removed 4 bases at V and 8 bases at J, with 14 bases between. The CDR3 has 14 amino acids. DNA for the CDR3: TGTGCCAGCAGCTCAGGGAAAGGTGGGGAAAAACTGTTTTTT. Residues: CASSSGKGGEKLFF.

The chain is built from TRBV5-1 and TRBJ2-5; 7 positions match TRBD1. Per germline, CDR1 SGHRS and CDR2 YFSETQ. CDR3 length: 14 residues. The V segment lost 4 bases and the J segment 2 bases; nucleotides outside the gene matches: 5. The CDR3: CASSEPGQQETQYF. CDR3 coding DNA: TGCGCCAGCAGCGAACCGGGACAGCAAGAGACCCAGTACTTC.

The chain joins TRBV5-8 to TRBJ1-6, with TRBD1 identical over 9 bases. Germline trimming cut 0 bases from V and 3 bases from J; bases unmatched to any gene: 4. CDR1 is SGHTS, CDR2 YDEGEE, per germline. The CDR3 has 17 residues. DNA for the CDR3: TGTGCCAGCAGCTTGGACGGGACAGGGAACTATAATTCACCCCTCCACTTT. As protein: CASSLDGTGNYNSPLHF.

V and J are TRBV4-2 and TRBJ2-7, with D maybe TRBD2 (5 bases). Germline V gene data show CDR1 as LGHNA and CDR2 as YNFKEQ. This CDR3 is 14 amino acids long. Trimming pared 0 bases from V and 6 bases from J, leaving 12 bases between. The CDR3 loop reads CASSQDLAGPEQYF. Here the CDR3 DNA reads TGTGCCAGCAGCCAAGACCTCGCGGGCCCCGAGCAGTACTTC.

For the CDR3, the DNA is TGTGCCAGCAGTCGACAGGGGTCGGGGATAAGGGAAAAACTGTTTTTT. It codes for CASSRQGSGIREKLFF. This chain links TRBV14 with TRBJ1-4, with TRBD1 matching 8 bases. The germline gives CDR1 SGHDN, CDR2 FVKESK. The CDR3 runs to 16 residues. Unmatched junction bases numbered 14, after V lost 6 bases and J lost 8 bases.

V gene TRBV3-1 (or the pseudogene TRBV3-2) combines with J gene TRBJ2-1, with TRBD2 identical over 11 bases. The ends lost 5 bases at V and 7 bases at J; junction bases unmatched: 7. The V gene's germline CDR1 is LGHDT and CDR2 YNNKEL (reference sequence). CDR3 length: 15 amino acids. The CDR3 DNA reads TGTGCCAGCAGCATCCTACTAGCGGGAGAGAATGAGCAGTTCTTC. As protein: CASSILLAGENEQFF.

This clone has more than one count but fewer than ten. The chain employs TRBV7-2 and TRBJ1-6, with 9 bases lining up with TRBD1. Unmatched junction bases numbered 8, after V lost 4 bases and J lost 10 bases. This CDR3 spans 15 amino acids. Per germline, CDR1 SGHTA and CDR2 FQGNSA. The CDR3 bases are TGTGCCAGCAGCTGGCGGACAGGGGTAGAATCACCCCTCCACTTT. Protein sequence: CASSWRTGVESPLHF.